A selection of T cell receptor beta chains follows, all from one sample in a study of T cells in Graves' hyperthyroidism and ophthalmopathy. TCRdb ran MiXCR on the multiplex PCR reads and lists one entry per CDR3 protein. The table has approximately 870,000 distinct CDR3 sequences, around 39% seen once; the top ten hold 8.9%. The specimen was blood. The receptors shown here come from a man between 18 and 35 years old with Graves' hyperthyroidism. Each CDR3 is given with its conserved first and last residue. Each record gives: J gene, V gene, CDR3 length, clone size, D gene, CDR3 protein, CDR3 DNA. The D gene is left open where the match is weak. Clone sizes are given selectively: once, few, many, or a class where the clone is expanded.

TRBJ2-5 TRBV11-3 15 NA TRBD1 CASSPGTGDQETQYF TGTGCCAGCAGCCCAGGGACAGGGGATCAAGAGACCCAGTACTTC
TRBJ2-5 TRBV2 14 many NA CASSEGLRQETQYF TGTGCCAGCAGTGAAGGGCTACGCCAAGAGACCCAGTACTTC
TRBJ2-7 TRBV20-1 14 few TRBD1 CSATRTGIKGEQYF TGCAGTGCTACCAGGACAGGGATTAAAGGCGAGCAGTACTTC
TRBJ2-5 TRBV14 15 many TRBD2 CASSRYQAGQETQYF TGTGCCAGCAGCCGATACCAAGCGGGACAAGAGACCCAGTACTTC
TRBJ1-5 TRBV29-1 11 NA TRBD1 CSLDRGKPQHF TGCAGCCTTGACAGGGGGAAGCCCCAGCATTTT
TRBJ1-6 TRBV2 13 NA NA CASNSVINSPLHF TGTGCCAGCAATTCTGTGATCAATTCACCCCTCCACTTT
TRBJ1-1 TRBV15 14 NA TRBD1 CATSRRQGGTEAFF TGTGCCACCAGCAGAAGGCAGGGGGGCACTGAAGCTTTCTTT
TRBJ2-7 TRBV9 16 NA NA CASSVTPETTPYEQYF TGTGCCAGCAGCGTAACCCCCGAAACTACGCCCTACGAGCAGTACTTC
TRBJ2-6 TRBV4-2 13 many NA CASSEPGANVLTF TGTGCCAGCAGCGAGCCTGGGGCCAACGTCCTGACTTTC
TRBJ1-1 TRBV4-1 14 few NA CASSPYHRNTEAFF TGCGCCAGCAGCCCTTATCACAGGAACACTGAAGCTTTCTTT
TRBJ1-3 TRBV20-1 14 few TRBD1 CSAYRQGSGNTIYF TGCAGTGCTTACCGACAGGGCTCTGGAAACACCATATATTTT
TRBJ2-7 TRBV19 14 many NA CASTPEQGDYEQYF TGTGCCAGCACACCTGAACAGGGTGACTACGAGCAGTACTTC
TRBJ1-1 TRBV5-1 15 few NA CASGGPGPENTEAFF TGCGCCAGCGGTGGCCCCGGGCCGGAGAACACTGAAGCTTTCTTT
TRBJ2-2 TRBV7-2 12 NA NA CASSHPTGELFF TGTGCCAGCAGCCACCCCACCGGGGAGCTGTTTTTT
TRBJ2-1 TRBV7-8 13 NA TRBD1 CASSSGTGNEQFF TGTGCCAGCAGCTCCGGGACAGGGAATGAGCAGTTCTTC
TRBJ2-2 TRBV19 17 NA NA CASSIRVRGQNTGELFF TGTGCCAGTAGTATAAGAGTACGGGGACAGAACACCGGGGAGCTGTTTTTT